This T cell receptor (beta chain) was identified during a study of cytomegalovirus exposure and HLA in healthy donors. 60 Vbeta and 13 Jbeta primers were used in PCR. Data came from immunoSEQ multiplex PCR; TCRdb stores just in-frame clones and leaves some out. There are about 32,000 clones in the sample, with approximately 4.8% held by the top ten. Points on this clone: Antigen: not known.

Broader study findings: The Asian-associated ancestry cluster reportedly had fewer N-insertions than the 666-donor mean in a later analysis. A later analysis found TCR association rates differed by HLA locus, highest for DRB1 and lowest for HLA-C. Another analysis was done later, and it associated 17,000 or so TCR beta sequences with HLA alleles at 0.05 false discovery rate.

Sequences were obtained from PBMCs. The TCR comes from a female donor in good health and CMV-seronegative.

CDR3 in amino acids: CASTARPPDRVGNQPQHF. For the CDR3, the DNA is TGTGCCAGTACCGCCCGCCCCCCCGACAGGGTCGGAAATCAGCCCCAGCATTTT. The gene calls are TRBV19 and TRBJ1-5; 7 bases agree with TRBD1. Germline V gives CDR1 LNHDA, CDR2 SQIVND (reference sequence). The CDR3 runs 18 residues. The V and J ends lost 7 bases and 4 bases, in that order; junction bases with no gene match: 19.